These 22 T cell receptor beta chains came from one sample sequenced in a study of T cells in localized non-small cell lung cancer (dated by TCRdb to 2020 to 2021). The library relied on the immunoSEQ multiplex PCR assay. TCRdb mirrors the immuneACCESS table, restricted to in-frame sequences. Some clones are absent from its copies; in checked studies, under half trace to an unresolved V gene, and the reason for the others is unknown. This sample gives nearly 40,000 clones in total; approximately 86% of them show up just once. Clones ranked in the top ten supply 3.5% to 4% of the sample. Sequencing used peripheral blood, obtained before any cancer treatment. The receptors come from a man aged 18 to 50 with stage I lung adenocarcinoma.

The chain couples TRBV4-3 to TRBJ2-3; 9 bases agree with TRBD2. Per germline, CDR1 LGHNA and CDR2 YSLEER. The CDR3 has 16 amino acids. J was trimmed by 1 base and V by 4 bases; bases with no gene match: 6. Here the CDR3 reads CASSLGTSRRTDTQYF. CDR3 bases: TGCGCCAGCAGCCTCGGGACTAGCAGGCGCACAGATACGCAGTATTTT.

The CDR3: CASSLLSGGAGDTQYF. CDR3 DNA sequence: TGTGCCAGCAGTTTACTTAGCGGGGGGGCGGGAGATACGCAGTATTTT. V usage is TRBV6-5 and J usage is TRBJ2-3; 11 bases are shared with TRBD2. Germline V gene data show CDR1 as MNHEY and CDR2 as SVGAGI. This CDR3 is built from 16 residues. The J segment lost 5 bases and the V segment lost 4 bases, leaving 8 bases of the junction unmatched.

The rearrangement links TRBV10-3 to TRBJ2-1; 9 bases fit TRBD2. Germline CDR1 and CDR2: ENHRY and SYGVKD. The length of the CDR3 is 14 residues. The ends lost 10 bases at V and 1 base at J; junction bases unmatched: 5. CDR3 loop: CATATSGSYNEQFF. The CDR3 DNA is TGTGCCACCGCTACTAGCGGGTCCTACAATGAGCAGTTCTTC.

CDR3 DNA: TGCGCCAGCAGCCAAGACCCGAACAGGGGTTCACCCCTCCACTTT. It encodes CASSQDPNRGSPLHF. The V gene is TRBV4-3, the J gene TRBJ1-6; 7 nucleotides agree with TRBD1. Per germline, CDR1 LGHNA and CDR2 YSLEER. CDR3 length equals 15 residues. The trim removed 0 bases at V and 9 bases at J, leaving 5 bases unmatched.

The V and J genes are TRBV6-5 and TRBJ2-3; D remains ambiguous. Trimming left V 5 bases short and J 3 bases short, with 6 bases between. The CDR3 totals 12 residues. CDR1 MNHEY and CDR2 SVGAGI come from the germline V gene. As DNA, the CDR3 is TGTGCCAGCAGTCCAACGACAGATACGCAGTATTTT. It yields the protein CASSPTTDTQYF.

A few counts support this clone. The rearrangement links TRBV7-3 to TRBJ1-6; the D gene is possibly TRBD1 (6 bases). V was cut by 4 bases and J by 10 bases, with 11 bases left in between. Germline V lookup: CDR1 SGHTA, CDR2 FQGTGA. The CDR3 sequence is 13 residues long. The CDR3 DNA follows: TGTGCCAGCAGCTCGAGGCAGGGGTCACCCCTCCACTTT. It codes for CASSSRQGSPLHF.

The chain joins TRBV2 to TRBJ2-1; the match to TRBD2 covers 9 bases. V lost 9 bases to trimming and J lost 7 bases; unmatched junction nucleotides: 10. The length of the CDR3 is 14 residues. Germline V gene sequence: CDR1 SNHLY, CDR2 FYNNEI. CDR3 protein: CARRIAGEKNEQFF. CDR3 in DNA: TGTGCCAGAAGGATAGCGGGGGAGAAAAATGAGCAGTTCTTC.

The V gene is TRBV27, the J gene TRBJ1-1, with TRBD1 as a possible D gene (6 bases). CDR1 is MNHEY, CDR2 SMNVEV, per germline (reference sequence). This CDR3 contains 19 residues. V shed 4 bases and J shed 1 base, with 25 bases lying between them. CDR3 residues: CASSSSGGGAAKWNTEAFF. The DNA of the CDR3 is TGTGCCAGCAGTTCATCCGGCGGGGGGGCAGCGAAGTGGAACACTGAAGCTTTCTTT.

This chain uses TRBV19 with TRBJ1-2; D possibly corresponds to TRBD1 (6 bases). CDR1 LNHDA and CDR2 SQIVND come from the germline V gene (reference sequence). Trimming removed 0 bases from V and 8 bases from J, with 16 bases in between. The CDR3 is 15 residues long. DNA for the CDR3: TGTGCCAGTAGTATAGATGCGGTAACAGGGAACGGCTACACCTTC. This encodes CASSIDAVTGNGYTF.

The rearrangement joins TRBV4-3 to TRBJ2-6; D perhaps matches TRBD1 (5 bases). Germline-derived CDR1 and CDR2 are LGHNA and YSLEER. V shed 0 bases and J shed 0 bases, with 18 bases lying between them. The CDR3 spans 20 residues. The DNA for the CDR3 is TGCGCCAGCAGCCAAGAGGTGGCAGGATGGGGCATCTCTGGGGCCAACGTCCTGACTTTC. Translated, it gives CASSQEVAGWGISGANVLTF.

DNA of the CDR3: TGTGCCAGCAGCTTGGGACAGGGATGGTCCGAGCAGTACTTC. Protein: CASSLGQGWSEQYF. The genes are TRBV5-6 and TRBJ2-7; TRBD1 aligns across 7 bases. This CDR3 is built from 14 residues. Per germline, CDR1 SGHDT and CDR2 YYEEEE. The J segment lost 6 bases and the V segment lost 0 bases, leaving 6 bases of the junction unmatched.

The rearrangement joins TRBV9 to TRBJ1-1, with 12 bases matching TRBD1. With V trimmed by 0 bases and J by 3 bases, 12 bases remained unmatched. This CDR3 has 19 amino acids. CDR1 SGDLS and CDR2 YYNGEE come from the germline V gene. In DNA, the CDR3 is TGTGCCAGCAGCGTAGCCCCAGGGACAGGGGGCGTGAAAGACACTGAAGCTTTCTTT. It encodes CASSVAPGTGGVKDTEAFF.

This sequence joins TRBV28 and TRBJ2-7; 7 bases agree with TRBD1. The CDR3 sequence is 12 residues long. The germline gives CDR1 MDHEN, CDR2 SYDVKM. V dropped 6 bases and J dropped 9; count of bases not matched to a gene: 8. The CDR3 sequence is CASSQGVLGQYF. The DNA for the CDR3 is TGTGCCAGCAGCCAGGGGGTGTTGGGGCAGTACTTC.

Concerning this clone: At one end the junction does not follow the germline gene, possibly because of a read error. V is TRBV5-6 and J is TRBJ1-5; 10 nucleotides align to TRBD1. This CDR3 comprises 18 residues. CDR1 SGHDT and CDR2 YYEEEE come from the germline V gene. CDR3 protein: CASSLGQGNRLSNQPQHF. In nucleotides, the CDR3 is TGTGCCAGCAGTTTGGGACAGGGGAACCGGCTTAGCAATCAGCCCCAGCATTTT.

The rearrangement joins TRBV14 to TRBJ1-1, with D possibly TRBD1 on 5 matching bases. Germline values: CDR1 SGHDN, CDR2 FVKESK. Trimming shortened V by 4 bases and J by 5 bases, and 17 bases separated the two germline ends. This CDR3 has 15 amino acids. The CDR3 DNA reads TGTGCCAGCAGCCTAAACCCGATGTGGGGGACTGAAGCTTTCTTT. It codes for CASSLNPMWGTEAFF.

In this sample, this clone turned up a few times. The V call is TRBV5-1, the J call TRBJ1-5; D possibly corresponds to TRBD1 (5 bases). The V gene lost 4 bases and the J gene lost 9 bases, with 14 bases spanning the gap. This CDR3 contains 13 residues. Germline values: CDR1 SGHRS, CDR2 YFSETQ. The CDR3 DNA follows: TGCGCCAGCAGCCTGGCGGGGCCGAGGCCCCAGCATTTT. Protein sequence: CASSLAGPRPQHF. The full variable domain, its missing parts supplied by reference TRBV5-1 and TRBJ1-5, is KAGVTQTPRYLIKTRGQQVTLSCSPISGHRSVSWYQQTPGQGLQFLFEYFSETQRNKGNFPGRFSGRQFSNSRSEMNVSTLELGDSALYLCASSLAGPRPQHFGDGTRLSIL.

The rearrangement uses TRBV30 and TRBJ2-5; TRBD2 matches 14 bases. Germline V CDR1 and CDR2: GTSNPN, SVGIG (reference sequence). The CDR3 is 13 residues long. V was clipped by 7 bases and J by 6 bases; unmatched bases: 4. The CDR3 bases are TGTGCCTCAGGACTAGCGGGGGGACAGACCCAGTACTTC. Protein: CASGLAGGQTQYF. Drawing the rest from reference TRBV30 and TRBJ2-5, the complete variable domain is SQTIHQWPATLVQPVGSPLSLECTVEGTSNPNLYWYRQAAGRGLQLLFYSVGIGQISSEVPQNLSASRPQDRQFILSSKKLLLSDSGFYLCASGLAGGQTQYFGPGTRLLVL.

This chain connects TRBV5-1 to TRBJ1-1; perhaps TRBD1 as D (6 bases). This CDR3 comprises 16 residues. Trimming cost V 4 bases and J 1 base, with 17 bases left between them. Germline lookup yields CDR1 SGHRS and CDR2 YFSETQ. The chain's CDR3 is CASSPAVGAGNTEAFF. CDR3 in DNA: TGCGCCAGCAGCCCCGCCGTGGGGGCTGGGAACACTGAAGCTTTCTTT.

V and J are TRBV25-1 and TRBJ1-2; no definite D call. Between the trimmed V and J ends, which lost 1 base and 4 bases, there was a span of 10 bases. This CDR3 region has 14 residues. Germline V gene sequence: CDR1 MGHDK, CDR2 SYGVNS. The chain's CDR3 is CASSESGSFYGYTF. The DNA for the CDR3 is TGTGCCAGCAGTGAATCGGGGTCATTCTATGGCTACACCTTC.

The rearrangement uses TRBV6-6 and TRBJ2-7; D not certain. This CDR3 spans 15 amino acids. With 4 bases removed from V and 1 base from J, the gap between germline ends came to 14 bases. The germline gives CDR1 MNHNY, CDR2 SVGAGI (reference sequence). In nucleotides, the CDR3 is TGTGCCAGCAGTTTCGGTCATGACGGGTCCTACGAGCAGTACTTC. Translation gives CASSFGHDGSYEQYF.

The CDR3 bases are TGTGCCAGCAGTTACCGCCGAGAAGCAACTAATGAAAAACTGTTTTTT. The encoded protein is CASSYRREATNEKLFF. The chain uses TRBV6-6 and TRBJ1-4, with D uncertain. CDR3 length equals 16 residues. The germline V gene has CDR1 MNHNY and CDR2 SVGAGI (reference sequence). Trimming took 2 bases from V and 0 from J, leaving 10 bases between them.

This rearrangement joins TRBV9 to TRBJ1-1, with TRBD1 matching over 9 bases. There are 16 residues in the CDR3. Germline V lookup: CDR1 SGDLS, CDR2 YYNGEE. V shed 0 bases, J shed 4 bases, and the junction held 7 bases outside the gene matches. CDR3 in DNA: TGTGCCAGCAGCGTAGGGACAGGGGCTATCGGCACTGAAGCTTTCTTT. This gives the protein CASSVGTGAIGTEAFF.